The T cell receptor (beta chain) described here comes from a study of blood T cell repertoires in COVID-19. About the study: From T cells, B-cell-depleted T cells, or PBMCs came the material, which was cDNA or gDNA.

Trimming removed 0 bases at V and 9 bases at J, with 10 bases between. The germline V gene encodes CDR1 SGDLS and CDR2 YYNGEE. This CDR3 region has 14 residues. Sequencing used immunoSEQ multiplex PCR; TCRdb keeps in-frame clones, though not all of them. Of roughly 100,000 clones detected, 85% appear once; the ten largest clones hold more than 1.5%. This clonotype originated in a woman in her 70s with active or convalescent COVID-19. Sequencing was performed on peripheral blood. V and J are TRBV9 and TRBJ1-6; D ambiguous. The CDR3 DNA follows: TGTGCCAGCAGCGTAGCTCAGGCGGGTTCACCCCTCCACTTT. Its translation: CASSVAQAGSPLHF.